This T cell receptor beta chain is drawn from a study of blood T cell repertoires in COVID-19. Study-level background: Sites in the United States, Italy and Spain provided acute and convalescent COVID-19 samples. Sample material is recorded as cDNA or gDNA derived from T cells, B-cell-depleted T cells, or PBMCs.

In the source study's methods: The authors estimated nucleated cell counts from reference gene primer amplification. The assay was immunoSEQ multiplex PCR, and TCRdb's table has in-frame clones only and misses some. V, J and clone size derive from that table, while D and trimming were established from the DNA sequence. The sample yields a few hundred thousand clones, around four fifths seen once. V trimming: 3 bases; J trimming: 2 bases; junction bases outside the gene matches: 5. Per germline, CDR1 SGHRS and CDR2 YFSETQ. The CDR3 totals 15 residues. Sequenced material: peripheral blood. The clonotype was recovered from a woman aged 45 to 65 with active or convalescent COVID-19. The chain carries TRBV5-1 and TRBJ2-7; 10 bases fit TRBD2. The CDR3 bases are TGCGCCAGCAGCTCCTTAGCGGGAGGAACCTACGAGCAGTACTTC. Encoded protein: CASSSLAGGTYEQYF.